The sequence of this T cell receptor (beta chain) was determined in a study of blood T cell repertoires in COVID-19 (dated by TCRdb to 2020 to 2022). Looking at the study overall: Samples from collaborators originated in the United States, Italy and Spain and spanned both the acute and convalescent phases of COVID-19. The prospective study material was composed of cDNA or gDNA derived from T cells, B-cell-depleted T cells, or PBMCs. Deeply sampled blood TCRbeta repertoires from subjects exposed to, actively infected with, or recovered from COVID-19 were included in the dataset. The repertoires were released in a freely available public database meant as a resource for research on the immune response to SARS-CoV-2. The samples were drawn from two sources: the first 160 participants of the ongoing ImmuneRACE study, and 1,000 to 1,500 subjects contributed by 6 global collaborators. Sample metadata almost always included a de-identified subject ID, COVID-19 status, age in years and sex. HLA class I and class II types, where available, came from metadata supplied by the sample provider rather than from assay-based typing.

General conclusions and limits of the study: The amount of clinical and demographic metadata varied by source and participant and was provided uncurated.

A few counts support this clone. Its antigen target is currently unknown. The sample holds no much larger clone one base away, and base qualities are not on file. Each collaborating institution followed its own protocols to collect whole blood in K2EDTA tubes. Collaborator samples were shipped for TCRbeta analysis as frozen whole blood, isolated PBMCs, or DNA extracted from either sample type. V lost 3 bases and J lost 1 base; the stretch between them is 13 bases long. Sequences SGDLS (CDR1) and YYNGEE (CDR2) are obtained from the germline V gene. Inclusive of the bounding cysteine and phenylalanine, the CDR3 is 15 residues long. The only DNA kept is the CDR3, 45 bases in frame from the first base. TCRbeta CDR3 regions were amplified from genomic DNA by means of the immunoSEQ Assay, a bias-controlled multiplex PCR. For the original study's pipeline: Within the assay, amplification of reference gene primers was used to estimate how many nucleated cells each sample contained. Sequence reads were collapsed and filtered to measure the absolute abundance of every unique TCRbeta CDR3 rearrangement. For each sample, productive Simpson clonality was calculated by taking the square root of Simpson's diversity index across productive rearrangements. TCRdb stores this immuneACCESS table with in-frame sequences only. Part of the clones is absent; in the studies checked, under half of the shortfall reflects unresolved V genes, and no reason is known for the rest. D and trimming come from the DNA, and the V and J calls and clone size come from that table. Across this sample there are approximately 88,000 clones, with more than 60% seen only once. Less than 20% of the sample is taken by the ten largest.

The rearrangement combines TRBV9 with TRBJ1-2, and TRBD1 may be the D gene, going by 6 matching bases. The sample consisted of peripheral blood. The clonotype originates from a woman aged 80 or over with active or convalescent COVID-19. The bases read TGTGCCAGCAGCGCCCGGGGACAACTTAACTATGGCTACACCTTC. Its product reads: CASSARGQLNYGYTF.